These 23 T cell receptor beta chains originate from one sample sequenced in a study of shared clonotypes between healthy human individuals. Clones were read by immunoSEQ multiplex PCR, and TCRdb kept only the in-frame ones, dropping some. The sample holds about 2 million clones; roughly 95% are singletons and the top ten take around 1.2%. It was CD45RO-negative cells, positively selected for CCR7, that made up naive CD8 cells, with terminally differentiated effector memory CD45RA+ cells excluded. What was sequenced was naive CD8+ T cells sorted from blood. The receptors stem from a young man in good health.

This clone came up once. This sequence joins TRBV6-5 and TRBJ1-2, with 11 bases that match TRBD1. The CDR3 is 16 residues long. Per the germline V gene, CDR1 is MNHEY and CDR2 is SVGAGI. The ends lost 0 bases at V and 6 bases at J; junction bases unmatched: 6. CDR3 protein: CASSYSPGQGEDGYTF. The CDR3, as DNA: TGTGCCAGCAGTTACTCCCCGGGACAGGGGGAGGATGGCTACACCTTC.

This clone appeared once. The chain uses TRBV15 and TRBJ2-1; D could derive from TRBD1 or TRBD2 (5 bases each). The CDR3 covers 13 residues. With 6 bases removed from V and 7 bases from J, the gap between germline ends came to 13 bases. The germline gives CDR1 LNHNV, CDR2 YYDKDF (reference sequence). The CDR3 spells CATRGVMVNEQFF. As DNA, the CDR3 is TGTGCCACCAGGGGGGTGATGGTGAATGAGCAGTTCTTC.

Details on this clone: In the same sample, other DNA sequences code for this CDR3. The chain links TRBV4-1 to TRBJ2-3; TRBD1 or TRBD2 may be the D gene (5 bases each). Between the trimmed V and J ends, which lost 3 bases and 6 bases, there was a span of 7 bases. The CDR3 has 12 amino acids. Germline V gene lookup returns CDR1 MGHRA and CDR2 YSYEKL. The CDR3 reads CASSQGEDTQYF. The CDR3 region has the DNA TGCGCCAGCAGCCAGGGGGAGGATACGCAGTATTTT.

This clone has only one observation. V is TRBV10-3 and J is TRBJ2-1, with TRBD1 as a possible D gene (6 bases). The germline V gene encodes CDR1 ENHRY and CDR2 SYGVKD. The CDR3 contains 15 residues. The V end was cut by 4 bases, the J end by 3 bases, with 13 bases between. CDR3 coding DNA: TGTGCCATCAGTGTTAGGACAGTCCTCTACAATGAGCAGTTCTTC. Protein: CAISVRTVLYNEQFF.

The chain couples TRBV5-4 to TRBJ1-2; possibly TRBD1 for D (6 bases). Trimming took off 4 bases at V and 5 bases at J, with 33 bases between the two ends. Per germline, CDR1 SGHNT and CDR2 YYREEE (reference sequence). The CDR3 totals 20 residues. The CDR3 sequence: CASSPQRTGTLETLTYGYTF. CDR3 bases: TGTGCCAGCAGCCCCCAACGTACAGGGACACTAGAGACTTTGACGTATGGCTACACCTTC.

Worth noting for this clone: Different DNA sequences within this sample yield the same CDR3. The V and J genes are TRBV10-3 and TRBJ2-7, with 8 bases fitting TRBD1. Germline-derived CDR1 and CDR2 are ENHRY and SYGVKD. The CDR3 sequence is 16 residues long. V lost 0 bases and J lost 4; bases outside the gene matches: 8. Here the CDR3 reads CAISESPGTGAYEQYF. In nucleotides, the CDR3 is TGTGCCATCAGTGAGTCTCCTGGGACAGGTGCATACGAGCAGTACTTC.

CDR3 in amino acids: CASRSVRLAGETKPGANVLTF. The CDR3, as DNA: TGTGCAAGTCGCTCTGTACGACTAGCGGGGGAGACAAAGCCTGGGGCCAACGTCCTGACTTTC. The rearrangement links TRBV12-2 to TRBJ2-6; the D segment call TRBD2 is taken from the table without a DNA check. TRBV12-2 is assigned pseudogene status. The CDR3 is 21 amino acids.

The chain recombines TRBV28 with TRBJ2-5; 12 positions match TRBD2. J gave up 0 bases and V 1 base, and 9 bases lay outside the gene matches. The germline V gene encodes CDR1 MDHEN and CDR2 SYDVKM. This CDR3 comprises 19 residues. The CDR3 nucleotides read TGTGCCAGCAGTTTATTCGCTAGCGGGGGGGAAGGGTACCAAGAGACCCAGTACTTC. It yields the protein CASSLFASGGEGYQETQYF.

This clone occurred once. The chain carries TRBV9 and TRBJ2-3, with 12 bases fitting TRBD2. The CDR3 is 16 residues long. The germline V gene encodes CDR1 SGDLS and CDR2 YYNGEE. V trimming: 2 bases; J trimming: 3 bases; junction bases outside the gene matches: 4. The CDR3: CASSVSSGGATDTQYF. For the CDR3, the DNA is TGTGCCAGCAGCGTGTCTAGCGGGGGGGCTACAGATACGCAGTATTTT.

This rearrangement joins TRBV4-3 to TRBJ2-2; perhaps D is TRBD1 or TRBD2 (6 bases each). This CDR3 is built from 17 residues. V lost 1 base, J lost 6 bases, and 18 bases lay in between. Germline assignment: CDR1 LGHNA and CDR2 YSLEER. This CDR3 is CASSQGGAEAFSGELFF. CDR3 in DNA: TGCGCCAGCAGCCAAGGGGGGGCGGAGGCGTTTTCCGGGGAGCTGTTTTTT.

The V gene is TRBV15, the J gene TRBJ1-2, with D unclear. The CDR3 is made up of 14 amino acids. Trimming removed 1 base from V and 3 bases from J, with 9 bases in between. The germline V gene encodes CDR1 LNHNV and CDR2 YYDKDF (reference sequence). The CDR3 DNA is TGTGCCACCAGCAGAGGCGTGGATTACTATGGCTACACCTTC. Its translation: CATSRGVDYYGYTF.

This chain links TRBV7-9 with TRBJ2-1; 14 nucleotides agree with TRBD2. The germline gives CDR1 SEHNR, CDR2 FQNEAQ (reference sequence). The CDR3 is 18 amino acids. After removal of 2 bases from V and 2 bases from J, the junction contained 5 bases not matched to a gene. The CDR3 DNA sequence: TGTGCCAGCAGCTTACCCTTGGGACTAGCGGGGGCCTACAATGAGCAGTTCTTC. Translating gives CASSLPLGLAGAYNEQFF.

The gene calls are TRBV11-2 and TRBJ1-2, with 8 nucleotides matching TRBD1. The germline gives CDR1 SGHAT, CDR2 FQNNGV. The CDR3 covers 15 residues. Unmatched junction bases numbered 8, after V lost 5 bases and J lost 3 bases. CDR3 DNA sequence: TGTGCCAGCAGCCTCGGACAGGGATCTGACTATGGCTACACCTTC. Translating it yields CASSLGQGSDYGYTF.

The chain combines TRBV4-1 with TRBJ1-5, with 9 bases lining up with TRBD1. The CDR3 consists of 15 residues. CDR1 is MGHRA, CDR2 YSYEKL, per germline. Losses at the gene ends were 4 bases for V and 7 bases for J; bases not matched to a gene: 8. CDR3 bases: TGCGCCAGCAGCCCCGTAGGGACAGGGTCACAGCCCCAGCATTTT. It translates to CASSPVGTGSQPQHF.

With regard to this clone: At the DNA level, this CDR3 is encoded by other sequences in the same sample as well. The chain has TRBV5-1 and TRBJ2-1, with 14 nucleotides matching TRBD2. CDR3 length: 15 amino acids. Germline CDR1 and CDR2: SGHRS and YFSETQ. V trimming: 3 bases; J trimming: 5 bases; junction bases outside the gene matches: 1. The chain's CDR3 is CASSSGLAGDNEQFF. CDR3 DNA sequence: TGCGCCAGCAGCTCGGGACTAGCGGGGGACAATGAGCAGTTCTTC. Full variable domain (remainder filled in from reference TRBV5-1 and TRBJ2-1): KAGVTQTPRYLIKTRGQQVTLSCSPISGHRSVSWYQQTPGQGLQFLFEYFSETQRNKGNFPGRFSGRQFSNSRSEMNVSTLELGDSALYLCASSSGLAGDNEQFFGPGTRLTVL.

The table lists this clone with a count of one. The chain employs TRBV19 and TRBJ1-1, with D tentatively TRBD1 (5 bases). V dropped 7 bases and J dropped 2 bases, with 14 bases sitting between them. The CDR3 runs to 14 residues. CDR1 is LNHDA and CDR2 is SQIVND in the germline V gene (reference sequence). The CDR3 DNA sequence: TGTGCCAGTAATCAGGGATCAAGCAACACTGAAGCTTTCTTT. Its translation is CASNQGSSNTEAFF.

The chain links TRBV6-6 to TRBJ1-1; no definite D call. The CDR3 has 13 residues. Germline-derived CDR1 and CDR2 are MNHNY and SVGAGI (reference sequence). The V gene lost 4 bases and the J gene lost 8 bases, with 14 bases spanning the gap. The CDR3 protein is CASSWEAGWEAFF. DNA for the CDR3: TGTGCCAGCAGTTGGGAGGCGGGGTGGGAAGCTTTCTTT.

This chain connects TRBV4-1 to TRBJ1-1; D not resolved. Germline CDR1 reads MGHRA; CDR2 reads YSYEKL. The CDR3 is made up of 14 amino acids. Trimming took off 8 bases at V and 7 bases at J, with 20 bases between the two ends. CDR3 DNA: TGCGCCAGCGGACGGCTATGTCTTCTATTTGAAGCTTTCTTT. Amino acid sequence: CASGRLCLLFEAFF.

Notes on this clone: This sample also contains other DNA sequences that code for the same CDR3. CDR3 region: CASSLAANTEAFF. The CDR3 DNA sequence: TGCGCCAGCAGCCTCGCGGCGAACACTGAAGCTTTCTTT. J is TRBJ1-1 and V is TRBV5-1; D is unclear. Trimming left V 4 bases short and J 1 base short, with 8 bases between. Per germline, CDR1 SGHRS and CDR2 YFSETQ. The CDR3 sequence is 13 residues long.

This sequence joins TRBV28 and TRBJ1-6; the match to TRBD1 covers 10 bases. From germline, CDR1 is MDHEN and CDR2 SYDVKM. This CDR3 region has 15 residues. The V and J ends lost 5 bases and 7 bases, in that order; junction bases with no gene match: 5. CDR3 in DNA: TGTGCCAGCAGTATGACAGGGGGCGGAAATTCACCCCTCCACTTT. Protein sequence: CASSMTGGGNSPLHF.

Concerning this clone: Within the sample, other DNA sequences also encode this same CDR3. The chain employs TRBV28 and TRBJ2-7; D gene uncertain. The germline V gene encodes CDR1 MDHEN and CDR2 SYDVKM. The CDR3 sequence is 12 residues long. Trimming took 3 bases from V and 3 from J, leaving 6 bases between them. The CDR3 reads CASSLIRYEQYF. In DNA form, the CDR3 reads TGTGCCAGCAGTTTGATCCGCTACGAGCAGTACTTC.

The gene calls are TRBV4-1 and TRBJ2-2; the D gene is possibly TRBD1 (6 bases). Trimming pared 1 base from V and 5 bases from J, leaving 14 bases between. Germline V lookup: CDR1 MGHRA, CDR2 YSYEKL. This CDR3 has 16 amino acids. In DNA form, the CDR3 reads TGCGCCAGCAGCCAAGTAACAGGGAGCTTAACCGGGGAGCTGTTTTTT. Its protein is CASSQVTGSLTGELFF.

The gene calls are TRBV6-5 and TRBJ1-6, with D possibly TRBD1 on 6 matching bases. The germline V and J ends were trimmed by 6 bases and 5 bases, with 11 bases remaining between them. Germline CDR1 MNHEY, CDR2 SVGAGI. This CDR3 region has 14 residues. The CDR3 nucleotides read TGTGCCAGCAGGCGAGGGGGGAATAATTCACCCCTCCACTTT. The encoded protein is CASRRGGNNSPLHF.